Sequencing of this T cell receptor (beta chain) was carried out in a study of spatial heterogeneity in lung cancer. About the study: Raw sequencing reads included, on average, more than ten appearances of each unique TCR and UMI combination. Study outcomes and limitations: Tracking of tumor mutation counts was seen in expanded intratumoral alpha and beta TCR counts.

Using its own MiXCR run on the 5' RACE reads, TCRdb lists one record per CDR3 protein. The profile shows more than 10,000 distinct CDR3 sequences, about 11% of them singletons. Concerning this clonotype itself: Its antigen is not identified. A much more abundant neighbour one base away suggests this may be a read error.

Germline CDR1 is DFQATT and CDR2 is SNEGSKA (reference sequence). The CDR3 totals 12 residues. Time point in this sample: sample taken at primary tumor resection. Sequencing was performed on whole RNA extracted from tumor and nontumor lung tissue, or from frozen PBMC, and the material was left unsorted. Sequencing was performed on lung tumor tissue, taken at surgery. This receptor was obtained from a female donor with early-stage non-small cell lung cancer. This chain links TRBV20-1 with TRBJ2-1; 7 nucleotides agree with TRBD2. The CDR3 DNA reads TGCAGTGCTAGAAAGCGGGGCAATGAGCAGCTCTTC. This encodes CSARKRGNEQLF.